The source of this TCR beta chain is a study of T cell changes during pregnancy in multiple sclerosis. This clone has more than one count but fewer than ten. Only in-frame clones appear in the TCRdb table, and some are missing; sequencing was by immunoSEQ multiplex PCR. The sample lists approximately 10,000 clones; roughly 84% were seen once. The CDR3 runs to 13 residues. The V end was cut by 0 bases, the J end by 4 bases, with 8 bases between. Germline lookup yields CDR1 SGHDT and CDR2 YYEEEE. This sample comprised CD8+ T cells from peripheral blood mononuclear cells, obtained after pregnancy. The sequence derives from a female donor in good health, enrolled as a control in a pregnancy study. This chain links TRBV5-6 with TRBJ2-7; a weak D match, TRBD1 (5 bases). The CDR3 DNA follows: TGTGCCAGCAGCTTGGATACAGGTTACGAGCAGTACTTC. Translating it yields CASSLDTGYEQYF.